This TCR beta chain was sequenced for a study of blood T cell repertoires in COVID-19. Study-wide background: Sites across the United States, Italy and Spain contributed samples from acute and convalescent COVID-19. T cells, B-cell-depleted T cells, or PBMCs provided the cDNA or gDNA that served as material.

Cohort allocation depended upon clinical history that participants reported. The V and J ends lost 4 bases and 1 base, in that order; junction bases with no gene match: 6. The CDR3 is 15 residues long. The germline CDR1 and CDR2 sequences are SGHNT and YYREEE (reference sequence). Original handling: Counts of nucleated cells, estimated from reference gene primer amplification, were obtained. Libraries were prepared by immunoSEQ multiplex PCR; TCRdb keeps only in-frame clonotypes and omits some of them. Clone size and the V and J calls come from that table; the DNA yielded D and trimming. The data contain about 320,000 clones, 85% of them singletons.

The sequence derives from a woman aged 25 to 45 who had been exposed to COVID-19. The J gene is TRBJ1-1, the V gene TRBV5-4; the match to TRBD1 covers 8 bases. Sequences were obtained from PBMCs or T cells enriched from blood (not recorded which). In nucleotides, the CDR3 is TGTGCCAGCAGCCCGATGGACAGGGAGAACACTGAAGCTTTCTTT. This encodes CASSPMDRENTEAFF.